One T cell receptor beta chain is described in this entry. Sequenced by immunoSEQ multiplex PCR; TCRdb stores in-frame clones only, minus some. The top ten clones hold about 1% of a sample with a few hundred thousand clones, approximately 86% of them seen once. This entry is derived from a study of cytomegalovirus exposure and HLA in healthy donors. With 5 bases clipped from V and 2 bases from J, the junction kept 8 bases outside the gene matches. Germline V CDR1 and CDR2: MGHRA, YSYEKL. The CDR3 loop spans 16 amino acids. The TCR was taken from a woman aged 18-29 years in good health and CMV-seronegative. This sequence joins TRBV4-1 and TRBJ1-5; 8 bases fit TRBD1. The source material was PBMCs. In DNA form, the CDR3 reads TGCGCCAGCAGCGTTCTTACAGGGGGGGGCAATCAGCCCCAGCATTTT. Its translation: CASSVLTGGGNQPQHF.